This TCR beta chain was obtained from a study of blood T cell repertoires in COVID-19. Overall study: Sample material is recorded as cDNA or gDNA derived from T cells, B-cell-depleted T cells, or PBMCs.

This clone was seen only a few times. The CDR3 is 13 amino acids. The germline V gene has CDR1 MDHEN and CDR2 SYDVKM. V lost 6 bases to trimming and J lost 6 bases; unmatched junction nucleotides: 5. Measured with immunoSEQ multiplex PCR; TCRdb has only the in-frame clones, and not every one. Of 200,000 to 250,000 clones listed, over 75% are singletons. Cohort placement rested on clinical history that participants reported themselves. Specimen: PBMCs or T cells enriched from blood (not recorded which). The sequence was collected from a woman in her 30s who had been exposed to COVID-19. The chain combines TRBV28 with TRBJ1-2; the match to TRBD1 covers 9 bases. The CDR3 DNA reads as TGTGCCAGCAGGGACAGGGGCCCTGATGGCTACACCTTC. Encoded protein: CASRDRGPDGYTF.